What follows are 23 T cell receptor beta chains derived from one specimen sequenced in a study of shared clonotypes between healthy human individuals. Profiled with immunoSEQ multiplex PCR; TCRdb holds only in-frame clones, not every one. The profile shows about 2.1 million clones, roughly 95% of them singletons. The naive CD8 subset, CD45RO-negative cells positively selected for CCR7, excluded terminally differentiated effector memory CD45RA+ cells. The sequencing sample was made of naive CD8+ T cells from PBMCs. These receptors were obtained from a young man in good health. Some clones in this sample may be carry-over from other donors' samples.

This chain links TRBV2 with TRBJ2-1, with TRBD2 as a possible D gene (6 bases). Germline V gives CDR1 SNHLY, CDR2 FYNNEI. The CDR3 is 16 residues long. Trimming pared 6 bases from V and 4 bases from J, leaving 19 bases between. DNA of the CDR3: TGTGCCAGCAGACGACTAGTTAGCGACATGTACAATGAGCAGTTCTTC. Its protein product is CASRRLVSDMYNEQFF.

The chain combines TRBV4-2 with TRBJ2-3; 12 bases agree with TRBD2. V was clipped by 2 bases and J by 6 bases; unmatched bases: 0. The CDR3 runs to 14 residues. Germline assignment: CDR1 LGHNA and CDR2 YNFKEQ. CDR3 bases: TGTGCCAGCAGCCAACTAGCGGGAGGGGATACGCAGTATTTT. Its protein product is CASSQLAGGDTQYF.

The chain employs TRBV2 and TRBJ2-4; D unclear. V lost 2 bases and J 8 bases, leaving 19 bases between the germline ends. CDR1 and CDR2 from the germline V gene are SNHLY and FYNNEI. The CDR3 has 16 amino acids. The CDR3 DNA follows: TGTGCCAGCAGTGAACCCGCCTCGGCTAACAGCCACATTCAGTACTTC. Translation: CASSEPASANSHIQYF.

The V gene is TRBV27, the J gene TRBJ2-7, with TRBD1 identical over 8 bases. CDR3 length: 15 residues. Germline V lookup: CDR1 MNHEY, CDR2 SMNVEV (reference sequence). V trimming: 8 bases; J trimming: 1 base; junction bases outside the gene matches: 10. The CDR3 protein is CASAPLGQESYEQYF. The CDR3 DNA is TGTGCCAGCGCCCCTCTGGGACAGGAGTCCTACGAGCAGTACTTC.

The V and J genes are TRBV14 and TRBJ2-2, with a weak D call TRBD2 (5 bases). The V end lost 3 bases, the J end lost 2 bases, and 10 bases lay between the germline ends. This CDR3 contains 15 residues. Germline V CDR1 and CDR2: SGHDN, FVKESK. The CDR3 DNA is TGTGCCAGCAGCCACGCGGGCAGCAACACCGGGGAGCTGTTTTTT. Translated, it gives CASSHAGSNTGELFF. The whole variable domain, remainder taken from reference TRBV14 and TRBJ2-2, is EAGVTQFPSHSVIEKGQTVTLRCDPISGHDNLYWYRRVMGKEIKFLLHFVKESKQDESGMPNNRFLAERTGGTYSTLKVQPAELEDSGVYFCASSHAGSNTGELFFGEGSRLTVL.

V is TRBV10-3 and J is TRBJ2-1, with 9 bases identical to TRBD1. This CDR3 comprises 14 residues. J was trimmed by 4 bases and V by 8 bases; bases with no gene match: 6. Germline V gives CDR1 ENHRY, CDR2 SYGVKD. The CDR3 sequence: CAISRDRVYNEQFF. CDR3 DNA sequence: TGTGCCATCTCCCGGGACAGGGTTTACAATGAGCAGTTCTTC.

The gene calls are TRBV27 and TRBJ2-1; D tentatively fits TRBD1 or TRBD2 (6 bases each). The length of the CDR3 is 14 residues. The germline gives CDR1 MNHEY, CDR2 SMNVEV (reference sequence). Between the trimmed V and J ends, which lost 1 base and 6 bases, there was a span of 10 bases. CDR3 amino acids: CASSLLGGSNEQFF. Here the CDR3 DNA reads TGTGCCAGCAGTTTATTAGGGGGGTCCAATGAGCAGTTCTTC.

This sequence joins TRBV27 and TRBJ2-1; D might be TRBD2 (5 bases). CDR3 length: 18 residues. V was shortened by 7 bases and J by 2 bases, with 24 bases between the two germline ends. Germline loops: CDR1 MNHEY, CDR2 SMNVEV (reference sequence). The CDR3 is CASTLTLPSSSTYNEQFF. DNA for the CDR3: TGTGCCAGCACCCTGACGCTTCCTAGCTCCTCCACCTACAATGAGCAGTTCTTC.

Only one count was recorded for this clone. The CDR3 sequence is CASSWGEEDTEAFF. CDR3 DNA sequence: TGTGCCAGCAGCTGGGGCGAAGAGGACACTGAAGCTTTCTTT. J is TRBJ1-1 and V is TRBV13; D perhaps matches TRBD1 (5 bases). This CDR3 contains 14 residues. Per the germline V gene, CDR1 is PRHDT and CDR2 is FYEKMQ (reference sequence). V gave up 4 bases and J gave up 3 bases, with 12 bases separating them. Full variable domain (missing parts from reference TRBV13 and TRBJ1-1): AAGVIQSPRHLIKEKRETATLKCYPIPRHDTVYWYQQGPGQDPQFLISFYEKMQSDKGSIPDRFSAQQFSDYHSELNMSSLELGDSALYFCASSWGEEDTEAFFGQGTRLTVV.

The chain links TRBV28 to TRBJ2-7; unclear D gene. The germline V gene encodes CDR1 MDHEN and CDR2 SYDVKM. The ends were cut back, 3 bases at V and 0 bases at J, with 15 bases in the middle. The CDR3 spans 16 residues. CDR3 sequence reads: CASSFGFRLASYEQYF. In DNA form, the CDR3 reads TGTGCCAGCAGTTTTGGGTTTCGTTTGGCCTCCTACGAGCAGTACTTC.

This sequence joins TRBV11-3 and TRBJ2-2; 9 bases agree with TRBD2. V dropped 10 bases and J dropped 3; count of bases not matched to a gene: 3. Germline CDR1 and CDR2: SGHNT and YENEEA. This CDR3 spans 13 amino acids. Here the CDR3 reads CATSGTDTGELFF. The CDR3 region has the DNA TGTGCCACTAGCGGGACCGACACCGGGGAGCTGTTTTTT.

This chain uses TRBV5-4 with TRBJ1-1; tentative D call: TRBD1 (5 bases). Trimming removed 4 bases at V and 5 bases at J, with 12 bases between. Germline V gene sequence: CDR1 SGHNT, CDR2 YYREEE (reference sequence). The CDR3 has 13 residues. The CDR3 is CASSSLGGTEAFF. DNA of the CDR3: TGTGCCAGCAGCAGTTTGGGGGGAACTGAAGCTTTCTTT.

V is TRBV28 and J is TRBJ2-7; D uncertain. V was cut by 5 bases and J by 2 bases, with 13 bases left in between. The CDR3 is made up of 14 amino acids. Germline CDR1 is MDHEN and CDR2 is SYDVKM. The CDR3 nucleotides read TGTGCCAGCAGTCCCCGGTTCGACACCTACGAGCAGTACTTC. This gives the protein CASSPRFDTYEQYF.

CDR3: CASTWGQGESGELFF. CDR3 nucleotide sequence: TGTGCCAGCACCTGGGGACAGGGGGAGTCCGGGGAGCTGTTTTTT. The rearrangement links TRBV2 to TRBJ2-2; 11 nucleotides match TRBD1. This CDR3 is built from 15 residues. CDR1 and CDR2 from the germline V gene are SNHLY and FYNNEI. The J segment lost 6 bases and the V segment lost 7 bases, leaving 7 bases of the junction unmatched.

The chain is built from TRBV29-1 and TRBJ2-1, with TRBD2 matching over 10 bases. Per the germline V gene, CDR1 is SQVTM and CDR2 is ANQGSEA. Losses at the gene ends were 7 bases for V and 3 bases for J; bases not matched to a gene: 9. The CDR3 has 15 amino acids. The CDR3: CSASPSGGYYNEQFF. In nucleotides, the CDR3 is TGCAGCGCATCTCCTAGCGGGGGTTACTACAATGAGCAGTTCTTC.

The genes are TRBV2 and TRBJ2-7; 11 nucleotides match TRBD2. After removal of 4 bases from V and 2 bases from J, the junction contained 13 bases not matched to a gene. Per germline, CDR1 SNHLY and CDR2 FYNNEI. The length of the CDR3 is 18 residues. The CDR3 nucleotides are TGTGCCAGCAGTGTGTTCCTAGCGGGAGGCCGACGAACCTACGAGCAGTACTTC. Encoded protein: CASSVFLAGGRRTYEQYF.

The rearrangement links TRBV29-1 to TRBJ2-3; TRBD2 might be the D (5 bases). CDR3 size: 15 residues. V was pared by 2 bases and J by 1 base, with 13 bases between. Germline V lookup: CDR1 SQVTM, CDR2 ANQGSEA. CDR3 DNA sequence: TGCAGCGTTGAACGGTCGGGTAGCGGCACAGATACGCAGTATTTT. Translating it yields CSVERSGSGTDTQYF.

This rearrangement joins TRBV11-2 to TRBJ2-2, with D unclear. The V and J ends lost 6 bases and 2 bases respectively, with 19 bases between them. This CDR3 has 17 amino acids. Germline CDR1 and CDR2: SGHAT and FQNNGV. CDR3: CASRGFVGLTNTGELFF. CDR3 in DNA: TGTGCCAGCAGAGGATTCGTCGGGCTTACCAACACCGGGGAGCTGTTTTTT.

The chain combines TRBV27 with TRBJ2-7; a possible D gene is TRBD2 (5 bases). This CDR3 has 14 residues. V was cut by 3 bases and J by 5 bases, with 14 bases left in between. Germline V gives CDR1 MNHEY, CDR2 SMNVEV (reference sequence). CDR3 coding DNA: TGTGCCAGCAGTTTTCTAGCCCGGACGGACGAGCAGTACTTC. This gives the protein CASSFLARTDEQYF.

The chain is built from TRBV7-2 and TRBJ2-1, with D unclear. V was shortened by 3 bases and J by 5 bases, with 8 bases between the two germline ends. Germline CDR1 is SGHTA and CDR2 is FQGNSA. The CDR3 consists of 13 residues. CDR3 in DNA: TGTGCCAGCAGCTTCTGGCGGAACAATGAGCAGTTCTTC. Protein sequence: CASSFWRNNEQFF.

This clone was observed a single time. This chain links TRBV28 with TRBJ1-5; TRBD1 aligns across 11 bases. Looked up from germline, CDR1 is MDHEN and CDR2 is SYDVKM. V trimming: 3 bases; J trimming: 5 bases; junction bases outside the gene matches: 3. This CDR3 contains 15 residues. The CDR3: CASSFRTGGYQPQHF. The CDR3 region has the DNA TGTGCCAGCAGTTTCAGGACAGGGGGCTATCAGCCCCAGCATTTT.

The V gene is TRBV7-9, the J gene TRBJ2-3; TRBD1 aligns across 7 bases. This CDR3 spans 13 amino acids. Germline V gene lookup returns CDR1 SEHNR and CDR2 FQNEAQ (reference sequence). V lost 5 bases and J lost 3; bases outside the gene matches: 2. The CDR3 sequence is CASSAQGTDTQYF. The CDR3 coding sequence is TGTGCCAGCAGCGCACAGGGGACAGATACGCAGTATTTT.

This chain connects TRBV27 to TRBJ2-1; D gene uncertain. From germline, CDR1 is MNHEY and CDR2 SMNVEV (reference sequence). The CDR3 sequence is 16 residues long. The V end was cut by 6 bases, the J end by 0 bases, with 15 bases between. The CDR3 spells CASSRYRAASYNEQFF. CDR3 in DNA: TGTGCCAGCAGCCGCTACCGGGCGGCCTCCTACAATGAGCAGTTCTTC.